This record looks at one TCR beta chain sequence and its context. The antigen remains unidentified. This CDR3 has 16 residues. The germline V gene encodes CDR1 SGHRS and CDR2 YFSETQ. V was clipped by 4 bases and J by 4 bases; unmatched bases: 10. The data are from a study of type 1 regulatory T cells. TCRdb redid the calling of the reads with MiXCR, one entry per CDR3 protein. The sample records around 62,000 distinct CDR3 sequences, about 69% being singletons. The genes are TRBV5-1 and TRBJ2-3, with 9 bases aligning to TRBD1. This receptor was obtained from a human donor in good health. The specimen sequenced was cultured T cells, either the whole culture or a sorted T cell fraction (not recorded which). Stated subset: Tr1-enriched cell product generated in vitro against host alloantigens. The CDR3 DNA is TGCGCCAGCAGCCCAGGACAGGGGATAGCCGCAGATACGCAGTATTTT. It encodes CASSPGQGIAADTQYF.